What follows are 27 T cell receptor beta chains derived from one specimen sequenced in a study of blood T cell repertoires in COVID-19. The assay was immunoSEQ multiplex PCR, and TCRdb's table has in-frame clones only and misses some. The repertoire holds approximately 83,000 clones, with 75% to 85% as singletons. The specimen was peripheral blood. The receptors originated from a woman older than 75 with acute or convalescent COVID-19.

Only a few counts were recorded for this clone. This chain connects TRBV14 to TRBJ1-2; maybe TRBD1 (5 bases). Germline V gene data show CDR1 as SGHDN and CDR2 as FVKESK. V shed 4 bases and J shed 8 bases, with 17 bases lying between them. CDR3 length: 14 amino acids. The CDR3 DNA follows: TGTGCCAGCAGCCGACTGTTAGGGGAGGGAGGCTACACCTTC. It encodes CASSRLLGEGGYTF.

This clone was found a few times. V gene TRBV7-9 combines with J gene TRBJ2-1; TRBD2 agrees at 7 bases. Germline V lookup: CDR1 SEHNR, CDR2 FQNEAQ (reference sequence). The junction had 10 bases not matched to a gene; V was cut back by 2 bases and J by 9 bases. The CDR3 covers 15 residues. CDR3 amino acids: CASSLLAGVAGEQFF. CDR3 bases: TGTGCCAGCAGCTTATTGGCGGGGGTGGCGGGTGAGCAGTTCTTC.

The V and J genes are TRBV7-2 and TRBJ2-1; 12 nucleotides align to TRBD2. Germline V lookup: CDR1 SGHTA, CDR2 FQGNSA. The CDR3 totals 15 residues. Unmatched junction bases numbered 6, after V lost 5 bases and J lost 7 bases. CDR3 loop: CASSLWLAGGNEQFF. CDR3 in DNA: TGTGCCAGCAGCCTGTGGCTAGCGGGAGGGAATGAGCAGTTCTTC. The full variable domain, in which reference TRBV7-2 and TRBJ2-1 provide the parts outside the CDR3, is GAGVSQSPSNKVTEKGKDVELRCDPISGHTALYWYRQSLGQGLEFLIYFQGNSAPDKSGLPSDRFSAERTGGSVSTLTIQRTQQEDSAVYLCASSLWLAGGNEQFFGPGTRLTVL.

The chain links TRBV28 to TRBJ1-1; TRBD1 is a possible D gene (5 bases). V gave up 6 bases and J gave up 8 bases, with 16 bases separating them. CDR1 and CDR2 (germline): MDHEN, SYDVKM. The CDR3 sequence is 13 residues long. CDR3: CASSLTGEIEAFF. For the CDR3, the DNA is TGTGCCAGCAGCCTGACGGGGGAAATAGAAGCTTTCTTT.

The chain carries TRBV6-5 and TRBJ2-7, with D tentatively TRBD2 (6 bases). Trimming cost V 3 bases and J 0 bases, with 15 bases left between them. Germline V gene data show CDR1 as MNHEY and CDR2 as SVGAGI. This CDR3 is built from 16 residues. CDR3 amino acids: CASSYGSGQRSYEQYF. The CDR3 DNA reads as TGTGCCAGCAGTTATGGGAGCGGGCAGCGCTCCTACGAGCAGTACTTC.

This sequence joins TRBV7-9 and TRBJ1-2; the D is unclear. Germline assignment: CDR1 SEHNR and CDR2 FQNEAQ (reference sequence). V shed 5 bases and J shed 4 bases, with 14 bases lying between them. The length of the CDR3 is 14 residues. In DNA, the CDR3 is TGTGCCAGCAGCCCTCAGGCCTCCGGCTATGGCTACACCTTC. The encoded protein is CASSPQASGYGYTF.

This chain uses TRBV9 with TRBJ2-2; the match to TRBD2 covers 8 bases. CDR3 length equals 19 residues. The germline gives CDR1 SGDLS, CDR2 YYNGEE. V dropped 3 bases and J dropped 3; count of bases not matched to a gene: 16. This CDR3 is CASSDKTSGSVSDTGELFF. The CDR3 region has the DNA TGTGCCAGCAGCGACAAAACGAGCGGGAGTGTAAGCGACACCGGGGAGCTGTTTTTT.

In its sample, this clone was seen once. The chain joins TRBV2 to TRBJ2-7, with a weak D call TRBD1 (5 bases). This CDR3 contains 14 residues. Trimming left V 4 bases short and J 7 bases short, with 17 bases between. CDR1 SNHLY and CDR2 FYNNEI come from the germline V gene. For the CDR3, the DNA is TGTGCCAGCAGTGCCCAGGGATTTTCACGGGAGCAGTACTTC. It specifies CASSAQGFSREQYF.

The chain is built from TRBV28 and TRBJ1-2, with TRBD1 identical over 11 bases. Germline CDR1 is MDHEN and CDR2 is SYDVKM. CDR3 length: 14 residues. V dropped 6 bases and J dropped 5; count of bases not matched to a gene: 5. Written as DNA, the CDR3 is TGTGCCAGCAGAACTGGACAGGGGGCGTATGGCTACACCTTC. Translated, it gives CASRTGQGAYGYTF.

J is TRBJ2-5 and V is TRBV2; 7 bases fit TRBD1. CDR1 is SNHLY and CDR2 is FYNNEI in the germline V gene. V lost 6 bases to trimming and J lost 5 bases; unmatched junction nucleotides: 12. The CDR3 contains 15 residues. The CDR3 bases are TGTGCCAGCAGCGGGCTAGGGACAGAAGGGGAGACCCAGTACTTC. This encodes CASSGLGTEGETQYF.

This clone is a singleton in its sample. This sequence joins TRBV3-1 (or the pseudogene TRBV3-2) and TRBJ1-4; the D is unclear. The CDR3 loop spans 12 amino acids. V was cut by 3 bases and J by 8 bases, with 7 bases left in between. The germline V gene has CDR1 LGHDT and CDR2 YNNKEL (reference sequence). This chain's CDR3 is CASSQSGEKLFF. DNA of the CDR3: TGTGCCAGCAGCCAGTCCGGGGAAAAACTGTTTTTT.

This chain connects TRBV5-6 to TRBJ1-2; D unclear. V shed 4 bases and J shed 4 bases, with 17 bases lying between them. Per germline, CDR1 SGHDT and CDR2 YYEEEE. The CDR3 loop spans 15 amino acids. The DNA for the CDR3 is TGTGCCAGCAGCAATTCAATAGGGAGCGGCTATGGCTACACCTTC. Encoded protein: CASSNSIGSGYGYTF.

This clone was seen at least ten times. The chain is built from TRBV18 and TRBJ1-2; unclear D gene. Germline-derived CDR1 and CDR2 are KGHSH and LQKENI. The CDR3 spans 16 residues. Trimming left V 1 base short and J 4 bases short, with 16 bases between. The CDR3, as DNA: TGTGCCAGCTCACCACGCCTGGCGGGAACGAGCTATGGCTACACCTTC. It translates to CASSPRLAGTSYGYTF.

The V gene is TRBV10-3, the J gene TRBJ1-6, with TRBD1 identical over 9 bases. V was clipped by 0 bases and J by 7 bases; unmatched bases: 1. The CDR3 spans 15 residues. Germline CDR1 is ENHRY and CDR2 is SYGVKD. CDR3 in amino acids: CAISESDRGNSPLHF. The CDR3, as DNA: TGTGCCATCAGTGAGTCGGACAGGGGCAATTCACCCCTCCACTTT.

The chain couples TRBV7-9 to TRBJ2-7; TRBD1 is a possible D gene (6 bases). The germline V gene has CDR1 SEHNR and CDR2 FQNEAQ (reference sequence). V lost 4 bases and J lost 0, with 13 bases in between. The CDR3 spans 15 residues. The CDR3 DNA is TGTGCCAGCAGCTCGTGGGACATCGGCTCCTACGAGCAGTACTTC. It is translated as CASSSWDIGSYEQYF. Looking up the rest from reference TRBV7-9 and TRBJ2-7 gives the full variable domain: DTGVSQNPRHKITKRGQNVTFRCDPISEHNRLYWYRQTLGQGPEFLTYFQNEAQLEKSRLLSDRFSAERPKGSFSTLEIQRTEQGDSAMYLCASSSWDIGSYEQYFGPGTRLTVT.

The CDR3 DNA is TGTGCCAGCTGGGACAGGGGAGGAGATATCTATGGCTACACCTTC. Its protein is CASWDRGGDIYGYTF. The V call is TRBV18, the J call TRBJ1-2, with 10 bases identical to TRBD1. The CDR3 spans 15 residues. After removal of 7 bases from V and 4 bases from J, the junction contained 9 bases not matched to a gene. The germline CDR1 and CDR2 sequences are KGHSH and LQKENI.

The chain is built from TRBV5-1 and TRBJ2-1; 10 positions match TRBD1. Germline V gene lookup returns CDR1 SGHRS and CDR2 YFSETQ. The CDR3 has 16 residues. V was pared by 5 bases and J by 2 bases, with 7 bases of the junction left unmatched. CDR3 protein: CASRRIGTGAYNEQFF. CDR3 bases: TGCGCCAGCAGGCGAATCGGGACAGGGGCCTACAATGAGCAGTTCTTC. The variable domain in full, with the rest retrieved from reference TRBV5-1 and TRBJ2-1, is KAGVTQTPRYLIKTRGQQVTLSCSPISGHRSVSWYQQTPGQGLQFLFEYFSETQRNKGNFPGRFSGRQFSNSRSEMNVSTLELGDSALYLCASRRIGTGAYNEQFFGPGTRLTVL.

This clone was detected a few times. The CDR3: CASSLGQGVTDTQYF. As DNA, the CDR3 is TGCGCCAGCAGCCTGGGACAGGGAGTCACAGATACGCAGTATTTT. The chain carries TRBV4-1 and TRBJ2-3; 9 nucleotides line up with TRBD1. V shed 4 bases and J 2 bases; nucleotides not matched to a gene: 4. Germline CDR1 MGHRA, CDR2 YSYEKL. The CDR3 spans 15 residues.

The chain joins TRBV6-5 to TRBJ2-7; D is uncertain. This CDR3 region has 12 residues. With 5 bases removed from V and 2 bases from J, the gap between germline ends came to 7 bases. The germline gives CDR1 MNHEY, CDR2 SVGAGI. The DNA of the CDR3 is TGTGCCAGCAGTACTCTGGCCTACGAGCAGTACTTC. Protein: CASSTLAYEQYF.

V and J are TRBV7-3 and TRBJ2-3; D ambiguous. Germline CDR1 is SGHTA and CDR2 is FQGTGA. The V end lost 8 bases, the J end lost 6 bases, and 15 bases lay between the germline ends. The CDR3 length is 13 residues. The CDR3 coding sequence is TGTGCCAGCTCCTCGGCGTTCGGGGATACGCAGTATTTT. Protein: CASSSAFGDTQYF.

The CDR3 is CASSQEYRTGGSRDTIYF. The CDR3, as DNA: TGCGCCAGCAGCCAAGAGTATAGGACAGGGGGCTCGAGAGACACCATATATTTT. The chain employs TRBV4-3 and TRBJ1-3; 11 positions agree with TRBD1. Germline V lookup: CDR1 LGHNA, CDR2 YSLEER. The CDR3 is made up of 18 amino acids. The trim removed 0 bases at V and 8 bases at J, leaving 12 bases unmatched.

The gene calls are TRBV6-5 and TRBJ1-6, with D possibly matching TRBD1 (6 bases). The CDR3 sequence is 12 residues long. Germline V lookup: CDR1 MNHEY, CDR2 SVGAGI. V lost 4 bases to trimming and J lost 9 bases, with 7 bases between them. The CDR3: CASSSQGSPLHF. The CDR3 coding sequence is TGTGCCAGCAGTTCACAGGGTTCACCCCTCCACTTT.

The chain recombines TRBV19 with TRBJ1-2; TRBD1 matches 7 bases. V lost 5 bases and J lost 1; bases outside the gene matches: 1. The CDR3 loop spans 13 amino acids. From germline, CDR1 is LNHDA and CDR2 SQIVND (reference sequence). CDR3 residues: CASSRDSNYGYTF. The CDR3 DNA reads as TGTGCCAGTAGTCGGGACAGTAACTATGGCTACACCTTC.

The J gene is TRBJ1-2, the V gene TRBV24-1; the D gene is possibly TRBD1 (5 bases). This CDR3 has 13 residues. Germline V gene data show CDR1 as KGHDR and CDR2 as SFDVKD. V lost 3 bases and J lost 2, with 6 bases in between. The CDR3 loop reads CATSDGANYGYTF. CDR3 DNA: TGTGCCACCAGTGATGGGGCCAACTATGGCTACACCTTC.

A few counts support this clone. This chain joins TRBV7-2 and TRBJ2-3, with D uncertain. Trimming removed 0 bases at V and 0 bases at J, with 7 bases between. The CDR3 covers 15 residues. The germline V gene encodes CDR1 SGHTA and CDR2 FQGNSA. In nucleotides, the CDR3 is TGTGCCAGCAGCTTAGCGTTCCCGAGCACAGATACGCAGTATTTT. It yields the protein CASSLAFPSTDTQYF.

The chain joins TRBV5-4 to TRBJ1-4; 7 positions agree with TRBD1. The CDR3 contains 15 residues. V shed 0 bases, J shed 3 bases, and the junction held 2 bases outside the gene matches. Germline CDR1 SGHNT, CDR2 YYREEE (reference sequence). CDR3 coding DNA: TGTGCCAGCAGCTTGGCCGGGACAGCTAATGAAAAACTGTTTTTT. It codes for CASSLAGTANEKLFF.

The rearrangement uses TRBV5-1 and TRBJ2-2; 9 nucleotides match TRBD1. Unmatched junction bases numbered 4, after V lost 3 bases and J lost 4 bases. Germline V lookup: CDR1 SGHRS, CDR2 YFSETQ. CDR3 length equals 15 residues. CDR3 region: CASSYTDRGTGELFF. The CDR3 nucleotides are TGCGCCAGCAGCTATACGGACAGGGGCACCGGGGAGCTGTTTTTT.